This TCR beta chain was identified in a study of cytomegalovirus exposure and HLA in healthy donors. Clones were read by immunoSEQ multiplex PCR, and TCRdb kept only the in-frame ones, dropping some. The sample contains over 200,000 clones, 90% of which appear only once. The CDR3 is made up of 13 amino acids. Germline V gene data show CDR1 as SGHTA and CDR2 as FQGNSA. V was clipped by 4 bases and J by 9 bases, with 10 bases between them. Remarks on this clone: Its antigen is unidentified.

General study points: Among the CMV-associated chains, three were confirmed in vitro as specific for CMV antigens. The authors listed roughly 150 TCR beta chains as cytomegalovirus-associated. Across donors, most TCRs were seen rarely, yet some public ones were widespread.

Sequencing used PBMCs. The source of this sequence is a woman younger than 35 in good health and CMV-seronegative. V usage is TRBV7-2 and J usage is TRBJ1-6; no reliable D call. CDR3 in DNA: TGTGCCAGCAGCTCCGCCCTAGCTTCACCCCTCCACTTT. Protein sequence: CASSSALASPLHF.